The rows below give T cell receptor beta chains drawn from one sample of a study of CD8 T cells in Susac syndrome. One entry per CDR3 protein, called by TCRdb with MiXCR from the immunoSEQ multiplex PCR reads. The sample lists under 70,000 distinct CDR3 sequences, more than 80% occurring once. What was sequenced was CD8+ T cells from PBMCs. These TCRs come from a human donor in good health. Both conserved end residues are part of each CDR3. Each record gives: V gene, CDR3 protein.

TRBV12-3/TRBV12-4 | CASSFEGLEQYF
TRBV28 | CASSFVRVRLLNEQYF
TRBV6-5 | CASRQSDGSNQPQHF
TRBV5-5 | CASSLRQGDSKNIQYF
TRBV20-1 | CSARVGGGAFLWADTQYF
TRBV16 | CASSQSSGLIGYTF
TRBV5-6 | CASSLYGGKLFF
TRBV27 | CASTLSVGETNTGELFF
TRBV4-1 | CASSQDRARGTGEQFF
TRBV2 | CASSGSSGSDNSQETQYF
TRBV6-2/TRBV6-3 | CASSYSLDGYSNQPQHF
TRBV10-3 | CAISESEYQVDYGYTF
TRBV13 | CASSPSPVYEQYF